These 13 T cell receptor beta chains were sequenced from one sample in a study of blood T cell repertoires in COVID-19. Produced via immunoSEQ multiplex PCR; TCRdb's table is partial and in-frame only. Of around 200,000 clones listed, roughly nine tenths were seen once; the top ten hold over 3%. Sequencing input: PBMCs or T cells enriched from blood (not recorded which). These receptors all come from a woman aged 50 to 65 in a cohort exposed to, infected with or recovered from COVID-19 (not recorded which).

The chain has TRBV11-3 and TRBJ2-1, with D possibly TRBD2 on 7 matching bases. The CDR3 sequence is 18 residues long. V gave up 1 base and J gave up 8 bases, with 24 bases separating them. Looked up from germline, CDR1 is SGHNT and CDR2 is YENEEA. CDR3 region: CASSLGSYEGGPIDEQFF. DNA for the CDR3: TGTGCCAGCAGCTTAGGATCTTATGAGGGGGGGCCCATTGATGAGCAGTTCTTC.

The chain has TRBV29-1 and TRBJ2-3; possible D gene TRBD1, 6 bases. V was trimmed by 0 bases and J by 6 bases, leaving 16 bases between them. CDR3 length: 15 residues. The V gene's germline CDR1 is SQVTM and CDR2 ANQGSEA. The CDR3 loop is CSVEDFGRGGDTQYF. The CDR3 coding sequence is TGCAGCGTTGAAGATTTCGGCAGGGGCGGGGATACGCAGTATTTT.

The chain carries TRBV11-2 and TRBJ1-6, with D possibly matching TRBD1 (6 bases). V dropped 5 bases and J dropped 9 bases, with 14 bases sitting between them. Germline V gene sequence: CDR1 SGHAT, CDR2 FQNNGV. CDR3 size: 14 residues. The CDR3 protein is CASSPQGLGSPLHF. The CDR3 DNA reads as TGTGCCAGCAGCCCTCAGGGGTTGGGTTCACCCCTCCACTTT.

Here the CDR3 DNA reads TGTGCCTGGTCAGTTGCGGGGCCTGTGGGGGAGCAGTTCTTC. Translated: CAWSVAGPVGEQFF. This chain links TRBV30 with TRBJ2-1, with D maybe TRBD2 (6 bases). The germline V gene encodes CDR1 GTSNPN and CDR2 SVGIG (reference sequence). Trimming took off 5 bases at V and 10 bases at J, with 21 bases between the two ends. This CDR3 spans 14 amino acids.

The V call is TRBV5-1, the J call TRBJ1-1, with D perhaps TRBD1 (6 bases). The germline V gene encodes CDR1 SGHRS and CDR2 YFSETQ. V dropped 7 bases and J dropped 0 bases, with 22 bases sitting between them. CDR3 length: 17 residues. The CDR3, as DNA: TGCGCCAGCGGACCAGCCTGGACAGCTTCCATGAACACTGAAGCTTTCTTT. This sequence encodes CASGPAWTASMNTEAFF.

The V and J genes are TRBV5-4 and TRBJ2-5; the D gene is possibly TRBD2 (5 bases). Per the germline V gene, CDR1 is SGHNT and CDR2 is YYREEE (reference sequence). V was trimmed by 5 bases and J by 5 bases, leaving 13 bases between them. The CDR3 has 13 residues. CDR3 nucleotide sequence: TGTGCCAGCAGAATTCCAGAGGGCGAGACCCAGTACTTC. Translated, it gives CASRIPEGETQYF.

The rearrangement links TRBV9 to TRBJ1-3, with no clear D. The germline V gene encodes CDR1 SGDLS and CDR2 YYNGEE. The CDR3 contains 15 residues. V lost 0 bases and J lost 0, with 7 bases in between. The CDR3 is CASSVGPSSGNTIYF. The CDR3 bases are TGTGCCAGCAGCGTAGGTCCGAGCTCTGGAAACACCATATATTTT.

The gene calls are TRBV7-9 and TRBJ2-7; a weak D match, TRBD2 (5 bases). Trimming removed 1 base from V and 9 bases from J, with 13 bases in between. The germline CDR1 and CDR2 sequences are SEHNR and FQNEAQ (reference sequence). There are 13 residues in the CDR3. The DNA for the CDR3 is TGTGCCAGCAGCTTAGGAGGGATGGACGGGCAGTACTTC. Amino acid sequence: CASSLGGMDGQYF.

CDR3 nucleotide sequence: TGTGCCAGCAGCGTGGGGATCGGTGGACAGGGAGAGGCTGAAGCTTTCTTT. It is translated as CASSVGIGGQGEAEAFF. The chain recombines TRBV9 with TRBJ1-1; 8 bases fit TRBD1. Germline-derived CDR1 and CDR2 are SGDLS and YYNGEE. The CDR3 has 17 residues. V lost 2 bases and J lost 6; bases outside the gene matches: 15.

This clone was picked up one time. The CDR3 nucleotides are TGTGCCAGCAGCTTAGTGGGGGGAGATGAAGCTTTCTTT. Residues: CASSLVGGDEAFF. The chain employs TRBV11-3 and TRBJ1-1; tentatively, D is TRBD1 (5 bases). Trimming took 1 base from V and 7 from J, leaving 10 bases between them. Germline-derived CDR1 and CDR2 are SGHNT and YENEEA. This CDR3 region has 13 residues.

The chain links TRBV11-2 to TRBJ2-7, with D hard to call. From germline, CDR1 is SGHAT and CDR2 FQNNGV. The CDR3 totals 13 residues. The V gene lost 4 bases and the J gene lost 4 bases, with 11 bases spanning the gap. CDR3 loop: CASSSSPVYEQYF. For the CDR3, the DNA is TGTGCCAGCAGCTCCTCCCCCGTGTACGAGCAGTACTTC.

The chain combines TRBV24-1 with TRBJ1-6; D gene ambiguous. V was trimmed by 9 bases and J by 8 bases, leaving 7 bases between them. Germline V gives CDR1 KGHDR, CDR2 SFDVKD. The CDR3 has 11 residues. The CDR3 sequence is CATECYSPLHF. The CDR3 coding sequence is TGTGCCACCGAGTGCTATTCACCCCTCCACTTT.

This clone was detected only a few times. The chain couples TRBV6-1 to TRBJ1-5; D gene unclear. Between the trimmed V and J ends, which lost 1 base and 7 bases, there was a span of 14 bases. This CDR3 is 15 amino acids long. Per the germline V gene, CDR1 is MNHNS and CDR2 is SASEGT. CDR3 DNA sequence: TGTGCCAGCAGTGAAGGTGTGGAGGCAAACCAGCCCCAGCATTTT. Its translation is CASSEGVEANQPQHF.